The 4 T cell receptor beta chains below come from one sample, sequenced in a study of human T cells and chemical hapten exposure. Using its own MiXCR run on the RACE reads, TCRdb lists one record per CDR3 protein. The data show more than 250,000 distinct CDR3 sequences, with 7% to 10% seen just once and 2% to 2.5% held by the top ten. Time point specified: pre-sensitization, week 0. Treatment indicated: therapeutic diphenylcyclopropenone sensitization with weekly scalp DPC. Sequenced here: whole blood, sampled in connection with sensitization to the hapten diphenylcyclopropenone (DPC). The origin of the receptors is a woman in her 40s with alopecia areata. Some clones in this sample may be carry-over from other donors' samples.

The chain carries TRBV7-9 and TRBJ2-7, with 7 bases matching TRBD1. Germline loops: CDR1 SEHNR, CDR2 FQNEAQ (reference sequence). The CDR3 length is 15 residues. Losses at the gene ends were 0 bases for V and 4 bases for J; bases not matched to a gene: 6. The CDR3 DNA reads as TGTGCCAGCAGCTTAGCCACACAGGGGTCGTACGAGCAGTACTTC. The encoded protein is CASSLATQGSYEQYF.

The chain joins TRBV7-2 to TRBJ1-2; the D gene is possibly TRBD1 (6 bases). There are 15 residues in the CDR3. Germline CDR1 reads SGHTA; CDR2 reads FQGNSA. Trimming stripped 1 base from V and 5 bases from J, with 14 bases between. The CDR3 spells CASSLGAGAQYGYTF. Written as DNA, the CDR3 is TGTGCCAGCAGCTTAGGTGCAGGGGCTCAGTATGGCTACACCTTC.

This clonotype showed up just a few times. The rearrangement uses TRBV6-5 and TRBJ2-1, with 13 bases that match TRBD2. The CDR3 is 14 residues long. J lost 12 bases, V lost 4 bases, and 6 bases had no gene match. CDR1 and CDR2 from the germline V gene are MNHEY and SVGAGI. The CDR3 loop reads CASSWGTSGTRQFF. DNA for the CDR3: TGTGCCAGCAGTTGGGGGACTAGCGGGACCCGGCAGTTCTTC.

This clonotype was seen only a few times. The chain employs TRBV10-3 and TRBJ2-3; D tentatively fits TRBD1 or TRBD2 (8 bases each). The germline CDR1 and CDR2 sequences are ENHRY and SYGVKD. The CDR3 has 16 residues. V was trimmed by 6 bases and J by 4 bases, leaving 20 bases between them. The CDR3, as DNA: TGTGCCATCAGATCGGACAGGGCGGGGGGCCCAGATACGCAGTATTTT. Amino acids: CAIRSDRAGGPDTQYF.